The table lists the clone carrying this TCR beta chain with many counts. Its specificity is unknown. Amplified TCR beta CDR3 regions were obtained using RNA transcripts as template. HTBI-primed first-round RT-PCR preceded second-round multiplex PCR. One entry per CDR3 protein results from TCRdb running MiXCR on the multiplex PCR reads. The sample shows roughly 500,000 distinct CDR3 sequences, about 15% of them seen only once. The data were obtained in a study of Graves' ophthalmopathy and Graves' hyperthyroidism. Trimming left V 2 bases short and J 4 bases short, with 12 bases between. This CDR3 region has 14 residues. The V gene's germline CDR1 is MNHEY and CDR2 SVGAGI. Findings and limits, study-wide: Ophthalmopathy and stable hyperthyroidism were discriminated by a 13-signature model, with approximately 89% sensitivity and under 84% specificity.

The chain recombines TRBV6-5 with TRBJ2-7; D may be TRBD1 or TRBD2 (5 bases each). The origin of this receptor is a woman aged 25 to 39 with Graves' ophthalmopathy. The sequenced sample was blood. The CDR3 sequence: CASSYRDGAYEQYF. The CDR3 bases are TGTGCCAGCAGTTACCGGGACGGAGCGTACGAGCAGTACTTC.